This T cell receptor (beta chain) was observed in a study of OX40 agonist ivuxolimab in advanced cancers. Study-wide background: The patients got ivuxolimab, which is an agonistic anti-OX40 (CD134) antibody. Study-wide findings and caveats: Dosing at 0.1 to 3.0 mg/kg was accompanied by clonal expansion of CD4+ and CD8+ blood T cells by week 6.

The count of this clone is one. What it recognizes is unknown. Assay used: immunoSEQ multiplex PCR; TCRdb lists only in-frame clones, some missing. The table shows roughly 90,000 clones, with around 90% occurring only once. Baseline, cycle 4 day 1, and cycle 7 day 1 were the blood sampling points. This CDR3 comprises 14 residues. Trimming at V came to 7 bases and at J to 0 bases, leaving 4 bases not matched to a gene. Germline CDR1 reads ENHRY; CDR2 reads SYGVKD. The gene calls are TRBV10-3 and TRBJ1-1; 8 bases are shared with TRBD1. The sample in question was CD4+ or CD8+ T cells sorted from blood, obtained in a trial of the OX40 agonist ivuxolimab. The sequence came from an adult with an advanced solid tumor such as melanoma, head and neck, liver or kidney cancer. In DNA form, the CDR3 reads TGTGCCATCAACGGACAGGGCCTGAACACTGAAGCTTTCTTT. Amino acid sequence: CAINGQGLNTEAFF.